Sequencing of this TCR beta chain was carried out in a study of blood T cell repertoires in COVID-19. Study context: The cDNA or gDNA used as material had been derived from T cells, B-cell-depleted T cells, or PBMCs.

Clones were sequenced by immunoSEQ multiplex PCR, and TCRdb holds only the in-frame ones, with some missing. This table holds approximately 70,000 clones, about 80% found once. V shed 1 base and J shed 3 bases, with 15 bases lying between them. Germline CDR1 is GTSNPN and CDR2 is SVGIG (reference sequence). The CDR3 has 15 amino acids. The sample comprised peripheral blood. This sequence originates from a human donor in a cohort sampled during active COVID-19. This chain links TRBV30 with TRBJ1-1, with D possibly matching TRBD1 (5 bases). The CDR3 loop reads CAWSAMGGVDTEAFF. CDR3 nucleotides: TGTGCCTGGAGTGCAATGGGGGGGGTGGACACTGAAGCTTTCTTT.